A single sample gave rise to the 17 T cell receptor beta chains below, sequenced in a study of T cell responses to AZD1222 COVID-19 vaccine (dated by TCRdb to about 2021). The time point label of this sample denotes: about 28 days (+/-7) after the second vaccine dose. The receptor library was made with the immunoSEQ multiplex PCR assay. The immuneACCESS repertoire file appears here via TCRdb, limited to in-frame rearrangements. These files lack a portion of the clones; in checked studies, under half of the deficit traces to unresolved V genes, and the cause of the others is not known. The sample table lists under 30,000 clones, about 88% of them with a count of one. The ten largest clones take up around 7.9% of the sample. The sequenced sample was peripheral blood, obtained 28 days after the second AZD1222 dose. All receptors come from an adult who received the AZD1222 COVID-19 vaccine.

V is TRBV19 and J is TRBJ1-3; D gene uncertain. The germline CDR1 and CDR2 sequences are LNHDA and SQIVND (reference sequence). The CDR3 extends over 14 amino acids. Trimming stripped 4 bases from V and 0 bases from J, with 7 bases between. The CDR3 sequence is CASSRQRSGNTIYF. CDR3 sequence (DNA): TGTGCCAGTAGTAGGCAGCGCTCTGGAAACACCATATATTTT.

CDR3 region: CASSLLTSNQPQHF. The CDR3 nucleotides read TGTGCCAGCAGTCTTCTCACCTCCAATCAGCCCCAGCATTTT. The chain employs TRBV7-3 and TRBJ1-5; D not certain. Germline-derived CDR1 and CDR2 are SGHTA and FQGTGA. The ends were cut back, 6 bases at V and 3 bases at J, with 12 bases in the middle. The CDR3 extends over 14 amino acids. The full variable domain, completed using reference TRBV7-3 and TRBJ1-5, is GAGVSQTPSNKVTEKGKYVELRCDPISGHTALYWYRQSLGQGPEFLIYFQGTGAADDSGLPNDRFFAVRPEGSVSTLKIQRTERGDSAVYLCASSLLTSNQPQHFGDGTRLSIL.

The gene calls are TRBV3-1 (or the pseudogene TRBV3-2) and TRBJ2-3; D gene unclear. The CDR3 runs to 15 residues. From germline, CDR1 is LGHDT and CDR2 YNNKEL (reference sequence). Trimming pared 4 bases from V and 0 bases from J, leaving 11 bases between. CDR3 DNA: TGTGCCAGCAGCCTTGGGTCGGGTAGCACAGATACGCAGTATTTT. It translates to CASSLGSGSTDTQYF.

The V call is TRBV25-1, the J call TRBJ2-7; D gene ambiguous. Germline V CDR1 and CDR2: MGHDK, SYGVNS. The V and J ends lost 0 bases and 6 bases respectively, with 3 bases between them. This CDR3 is 11 amino acids long. The chain's CDR3 is CASSEYSEQYF. The CDR3 DNA sequence: TGTGCCAGCAGTGAATATTCCGAGCAGTACTTC.

V gene TRBV27 combines with J gene TRBJ1-5; D is ambiguous. Trimming left V 0 bases short and J 1 base short, with 19 bases between. This CDR3 contains 19 residues. The V gene's germline CDR1 is MNHEY and CDR2 SMNVEV (reference sequence). The DNA for the CDR3 is TGTGCCAGCAGTTTATCGACGCCCGGGCGGGTCGACAGCAATCAGCCCCAGCATTTT. It specifies CASSLSTPGRVDSNQPQHF.

The rearrangement uses TRBV6-5 and TRBJ1-1; no definite D call. The CDR3 extends over 11 amino acids. Trimming took 8 bases from V and 11 from J, leaving 15 bases between them. Per germline, CDR1 MNHEY and CDR2 SVGAGI. For the CDR3, the DNA is TGTGCCAGCGGTTTAGACTTCAGGGCTTTCTTT. It codes for CASGLDFRAFF.

The chain joins TRBV9 to TRBJ1-2; 7 positions match TRBD1. CDR3 length: 14 amino acids. Germline V lookup: CDR1 SGDLS, CDR2 YYNGEE. With V trimmed by 5 bases and J by 4 bases, 8 bases remained unmatched. CDR3 residues: CASSSTGTAYGYTF. The CDR3, as DNA: TGTGCCAGCAGTTCCACCGGGACAGCCTATGGCTACACCTTC.

The rearrangement joins TRBV6-4 to TRBJ1-2; D is perhaps TRBD1 (6 bases). The germline V gene has CDR1 MRHNA and CDR2 SNTAGT. This CDR3 has 13 residues. V was shortened by 6 bases and J by 5 bases, with 13 bases between the two germline ends. This CDR3 reads CASRQGPEYGYTF. DNA for the CDR3: TGTGCCAGCAGGCAGGGGCCCGAATATGGCTACACCTTC.

The genes are TRBV2 and TRBJ2-7; D not certain. V lost 4 bases and J lost 3, with 10 bases in between. The germline CDR1 and CDR2 sequences are SNHLY and FYNNEI. CDR3 length: 13 residues. CDR3 sequence (DNA): TGTGCCAGCAGTGGACGAACGAGCTACGAGCAGTACTTC. It is translated as CASSGRTSYEQYF.

The chain uses TRBV5-1 and TRBJ2-5; D might be TRBD1 or TRBD2, each matching 5 bases. The CDR3 is made up of 16 amino acids. CDR1 is SGHRS, CDR2 YFSETQ, per germline. Trimming took off 4 bases at V and 4 bases at J, with 20 bases between the two ends. CDR3 amino acids: CASSASGTPNPETQYF. The CDR3 DNA is TGCGCCAGCAGCGCTTCCGGGACCCCCAACCCAGAGACCCAGTACTTC.

This sequence joins TRBV9 and TRBJ1-2; unclear D gene. Trimming pared 2 bases from V and 0 bases from J, leaving 5 bases between. The CDR3 spans 13 residues. In germline, CDR1 is SGDLS, CDR2 YYNGEE. In DNA, the CDR3 is TGTGCCAGCAGCGTGGATACTAACTATGGCTACACCTTC. Its protein product is CASSVDTNYGYTF.

V is TRBV10-2 and J is TRBJ1-5, with 7 bases lining up with TRBD1. The CDR3 consists of 15 residues. Germline V CDR1 and CDR2: WSHSY, SAAADI. J gave up 6 bases and V 6 bases, and 11 bases lay outside the gene matches. The CDR3 DNA reads as TGCGCCAGCAGGCTTTCAGGGGGAATAACTCAGCCCCAGCATTTT. Translation: CASRLSGGITQPQHF.

The chain uses TRBV4-1 and TRBJ2-7, with a tentative D call TRBD1 (5 bases). The CDR3 is made up of 13 amino acids. Trimming left V 3 bases short and J 6 bases short, with 12 bases between. Germline V gene lookup returns CDR1 MGHRA and CDR2 YSYEKL. CDR3 sequence reads: CASSQSRDIEQYF. The CDR3 region has the DNA TGCGCCAGCAGCCAGAGCAGGGATATCGAGCAGTACTTC.

This rearrangement joins TRBV3-1 (or the pseudogene TRBV3-2) to TRBJ2-7, with D tentatively TRBD2 (6 bases). Trimming took off 1 base at V and 3 bases at J, with 13 bases between the two ends. The CDR3 has 15 residues. Germline V gene data show CDR1 as LGHDT and CDR2 as YNNKEL (reference sequence). As DNA, the CDR3 is TGTGCCAGCAGCCAAGGTTGGAATAGCGGCTACGAGCAGTACTTC. This gives the protein CASSQGWNSGYEQYF.

This clone was recorded a few times. This chain connects TRBV10-3 to TRBJ1-5; 8 bases agree with TRBD1. Germline assignment: CDR1 ENHRY and CDR2 SYGVKD. The J segment lost 6 bases and the V segment lost 10 bases, leaving 17 bases of the junction unmatched. This CDR3 contains 16 residues. The CDR3 DNA follows: TGTGCCACGGCCAGGACAGGGTCGTCCGGGACTCAGCCCCAGCATTTT. Protein: CATARTGSSGTQPQHF.

This clone has just one count. This chain links TRBV28 with TRBJ1-2; D may be TRBD1 (6 bases). V dropped 3 bases and J dropped 7 bases, with 18 bases sitting between them. CDR1 is MDHEN, CDR2 SYDVKM, per germline. The CDR3 is 15 residues long. CDR3 in DNA: TGTGCCAGCAGTTTGCCCGGGGGCCCTGGGGGTGGCTACACCTTC. Protein sequence: CASSLPGGPGGGYTF.

This chain joins TRBV7-6 and TRBJ2-1, with D possibly being TRBD2 (6 bases). The CDR3 length is 14 residues. Trimming removed 5 bases from V and 3 bases from J, with 11 bases in between. Germline V gene sequence: CDR1 SGHVS, CDR2 FNYEAQ. Here the CDR3 reads CASSTGLHYNEQFF. CDR3 nucleotides: TGTGCCAGCAGCACGGGACTGCACTACAATGAGCAGTTCTTC.